This T cell receptor beta chain was recorded in a study of blood T cell repertoires in COVID-19 (TCRdb year 2020). The study in broad terms: Samples covering the acute and convalescent phases of COVID-19 were provided by collaborators in the United States, Italy and Spain. The samples were drawn from the first 160 participants of the ongoing ImmuneRACE study and from 1,200 or so subjects provided by 6 global collaborators. The dataset comprised deeply sampled blood TCRbeta repertoires from subjects exposed to, actively infected with, or recovered from COVID-19. The prospective study material was composed of cDNA or gDNA derived from T cells, B-cell-depleted T cells, or PBMCs. Nearly every sample came with metadata listing a de-identified subject ID, COVID-19 status, age in years and sex. Where HLA class I and class II types were available, the types were taken from metadata supplied by the sample provider, not from assay-based typing. The repertoires were released in a freely available public database meant as a resource for research on the immune response to SARS-CoV-2.

Whole blood was collected in K2EDTA tubes by collaborating institutions according to the institutions' own protocols. Collaborator samples were shipped for TCRbeta analysis as frozen whole blood, isolated PBMCs, or DNA extracted from either sample type. The full study reports these points: The quantity of clinical and demographic metadata differed by source and by participant and was supplied without curation.

The CDR3 covers 14 residues, taking in both the cysteine and the phenylalanine. CDR3 DNA is the only sequence kept; it has 42 bases, read in frame from the first base. The germline V gene specifies MNHNS as CDR1 and SASEGT as CDR2. V is shortened by 1 base, J by 5 bases, and the region joining them spans 11 bases. This clone showed up just a few times. The target of this receptor is not known. No much larger clone exists at a distance of one base, and base qualities are not known. Distinct nucleotide sequences in the sample also encode this CDR3. The immunoSEQ Assay, a bias-controlled multiplex PCR, was used to amplify TCRbeta CDR3 regions from genomic DNA. From the authors' description of their analysis: The number of nucleated cells in each sample was estimated from the amplification of reference gene primers within the assay. To quantify the absolute abundance of each unique TCRbeta CDR3 rearrangement, sequence reads were collapsed and filtered. Productive Simpson clonality was computed per sample as the square root of Simpson's diversity index over productive rearrangements. TCRdb obtained this table from immuneACCESS and retained in-frame rearrangements with V and J assigned. These tables miss some clones; where compared with another copy, unresolved V genes account for less than half of the shortfall, and the remainder is unexplained. V, J and clone size reflect that table, while D and trimming were determined from the DNA. For this sample there are around 250,000 clones; around 88% appear just once. The ten top clones hold 9% to 15% of the sample.

The TCR sequence derives from an elderly man with acute or convalescent COVID-19. The sequencing input was peripheral blood. The sequence is built from TRBV6-1 and TRBJ1-2; no D gene can be assigned with confidence. CDR3 loop: CASSEGPGSYGYTF. The DNA sequence is as follows: TGTGCCAGCAGTGAAGGCCCGGGAAGTTATGGCTACACCTTC.